This passage covers 8 T cell receptor beta chains from one sample sequenced in a study of cytomegalovirus exposure and HLA in healthy donors. The method was immunoSEQ multiplex PCR; TCRdb's version includes in-frame clones alone and lacks a portion of them. The sample records 90,000 or so clones, roughly 97% being singletons. The sample comprised PBMCs. All receptors come from a man in his late teens or twenties in good health and CMV-seronegative.

The chain uses TRBV11-2 and TRBJ2-1; perhaps TRBD2 as D (5 bases). V lost 4 bases and J lost 9, with 16 bases in between. Germline V gives CDR1 SGHAT, CDR2 FQNNGV. The CDR3 is made up of 14 amino acids. The CDR3 DNA sequence: TGTGCCAGCAGCTGGAAATTGAGGGTCGGTGAGCAGTTCTTC. It yields the protein CASSWKLRVGEQFF.

The rearrangement links TRBV7-3 to TRBJ2-7; TRBD2 matches 15 bases. The CDR3 is 18 residues long. Per germline, CDR1 SGHTA and CDR2 FQGTGA. The V gene end was trimmed by 1 base and the J gene end by 1 base; junction bases not matched to a gene: 5. The DNA of the CDR3 is TGTGCCAGCAGCTTAAAAGGGGGACTAGCGGGAGGATCCTACGAGCAGTACTTC. Translated, it gives CASSLKGGLAGGSYEQYF.

This chain links TRBV10-3 with TRBJ2-3, with 8 bases fitting TRBD1. This CDR3 contains 16 residues. V was pared by 3 bases and J by 2 bases, with 7 bases of the junction left unmatched. The germline CDR1 and CDR2 sequences are ENHRY and SYGVKD. CDR3 nucleotides: TGTGCCATCAGTGACGCAGACAGGGGAGCCACAGATACGCAGTATTTT. It translates to CAISDADRGATDTQYF.

The chain is built from TRBV7-9 and TRBJ2-7; D not certain. Germline V gene lookup returns CDR1 SEHNR and CDR2 FQNEAQ (reference sequence). This CDR3 spans 14 amino acids. Trimming took 5 bases from V and 7 from J, leaving 18 bases between them. CDR3 sequence reads: CASSAGGALREQYF. CDR3 DNA: TGTGCCAGCAGCGCAGGTGGTGCCCTACGGGAGCAGTACTTC.

The chain carries TRBV7-6 and TRBJ2-1, with 7 bases that match TRBD1. Trimming took 2 bases from V and 7 from J; bases not matched to a gene: 5. This CDR3 has 14 amino acids. Germline CDR1 reads SGHVS; CDR2 reads FNYEAQ. This CDR3 is CASSLRDRRNEQFF. The DNA for the CDR3 is TGTGCCAGCAGCTTACGGGACAGAAGAAATGAGCAGTTCTTC.

The DNA of the CDR3 is TGTGCCAGCAGCTTGGGGCCACTAGGGTCCCCAGATACGCAGTATTTT. Translation gives CASSLGPLGSPDTQYF. This sequence joins TRBV5-4 and TRBJ2-3; D is perhaps TRBD2 (5 bases). The germline V and J ends were trimmed by 0 bases and 4 bases, with 15 bases remaining between them. This CDR3 has 16 residues. CDR1 is SGHNT, CDR2 YYREEE, per germline (reference sequence). The variable domain in full, with the rest retrieved from reference TRBV5-4 and TRBJ2-3, is ETGVTQSPTHLIKTRGQQVTLRCSSQSGHNTVSWYQQALGQGPQFIFQYYREEENGRGNFPPRFSGLQFPNYSSELNVNALELDDSALYLCASSLGPLGSPDTQYFGPGTRLTVL.

This CDR3 is CASSPIRDRGAGANVLTF. The DNA for the CDR3 is TGTGCCAGCTCACCAATTAGGGACAGGGGGGCTGGGGCCAACGTCCTGACTTTC. This sequence joins TRBV18 and TRBJ2-6; TRBD1 aligns across 11 bases. The length of the CDR3 is 18 residues. V lost 2 bases and J lost 2; bases outside the gene matches: 5. Germline V gene data show CDR1 as KGHSH and CDR2 as LQKENI.

This sequence joins TRBV30 and TRBJ2-2; 9 bases match TRBD1. CDR3 length: 17 residues. V dropped 2 bases and J dropped 4; count of bases not matched to a gene: 11. Germline V gene data show CDR1 as GTSNPN and CDR2 as SVGIG (reference sequence). The CDR3 DNA is TGTGCCTGGAGTCTTCCCAGGACAGGGGTCGGCACCGGGGAGCTGTTTTTT. Its protein is CAWSLPRTGVGTGELFF.